What follows are 19 T cell receptor beta chains derived from one specimen sequenced in a study of T cells in Graves' hyperthyroidism and ophthalmopathy. RNA transcripts yielded amplified TCR beta CDR3 regions. First-round RT-PCR targeting the TCR CDR3 was performed with the HTBI primer set. TCRdb analysed the multiplex PCR reads with MiXCR anew, one entry per CDR3 protein. The repertoire has some 490,000 distinct CDR3 sequences, 15% to 20% of them found once; the top ten carry 29%. The specimen sequenced was blood. The receptors originated from a woman aged 30 to 39 with Graves' ophthalmopathy.

This clonotype was counted ten times or more. The V gene is TRBV7-9, the J gene TRBJ2-3; 9 bases are shared with TRBD2. V shed 3 bases, J shed 4 bases, and the junction held 17 bases outside the gene matches. This CDR3 region has 19 residues. In germline, CDR1 is SEHNR, CDR2 FQNEAQ (reference sequence). The DNA of the CDR3 is TGTGCCAGCAGCTTGAGGAAGTTCGGAAGCGGGAGGCCCGCAGATACGCAGTATTTT. Amino acid sequence: CASSLRKFGSGRPADTQYF.

This clonotype was counted many times. The V gene is TRBV6-2 or TRBV6-3, the J gene TRBJ2-2; no reliable D call. CDR3 size: 15 residues. V was cut by 6 bases and J by 3 bases, with 14 bases left in between. Germline CDR1 MNHEY, CDR2 SVGEGT. This CDR3 is CASSITGPHTGELFF. Here the CDR3 DNA reads TGTGCCAGCAGCATAACGGGTCCTCACACCGGGGAGCTGTTTTTT.

This clonotype was found many times. The chain has TRBV7-2 and TRBJ2-1, with 9 bases identical to TRBD2. V was pared by 1 base and J by 7 bases, with 8 bases of the junction left unmatched. Looked up from germline, CDR1 is SGHTA and CDR2 is FQGNSA. The CDR3 has 16 residues. Here the CDR3 DNA reads TGTGCCAGCAGCTTAGGGTTACTAGCGGGTGTGAATGAGCAGTTCTTC. This gives the protein CASSLGLLAGVNEQFF.

Comment on this clonotype: A much larger clonotype is one base distant, so this may be a read error. The chain uses TRBV6-2 or TRBV6-3 and TRBJ2-1; D remains unclear. Germline-derived CDR1 and CDR2 are MNHEY and SVGEGT. This CDR3 is built from 13 residues. CDR3: CASTLTRYNEQLF. The CDR3 DNA follows: TGTGCCAGCACCCTAACCAGGTACAATGAGCAGCTCTTC.

Concerning this clonotype itself: The germline gene is not matched at one end of the junction; a read error may be the cause. V and J are TRBV28 and TRBJ1-4, with D tentatively TRBD1 (6 bases). The CDR3 loop spans 15 amino acids. The germline CDR1 and CDR2 sequences are MDHEN and SYDVKM. This CDR3 is CARSSPAGAGEKLFF. CDR3 coding DNA: TGTGCCAGAAGTTCCCCCGCGGGGGCGGGTGAAAAACTGTTTTTT. Looking up the rest from reference TRBV28 and TRBJ1-4 gives the full variable domain: DVKVTQSSRYLVKRTGEKVFLECVQDMDHENMFWYRQDPGLGLRLIYFSYDVKMKEKGDIPEGYSVSREKKERFSLILESASTNQTSMYLCARSSPAGAGEKLFFGSGTQLSVL.

The chain has TRBV20-1 and TRBJ1-5; TRBD1 aligns across 7 bases. Looked up from germline, CDR1 is DFQATT and CDR2 is SNEGSKA (reference sequence). CDR3 length equals 14 residues. The ends lost 8 bases at V and 5 bases at J; junction bases unmatched: 12. Here the CDR3 DNA reads TGCAGTCTGTTGATCAGGGGGGAGGATCAGCCCCAGCATTTT. Amino acid sequence: CSLLIRGEDQPQHF.

The chain employs TRBV5-1 and TRBJ1-4, with TRBD1 as a possible D gene (6 bases). This CDR3 spans 14 amino acids. Between the trimmed V and J ends, which lost 2 bases and 8 bases, there was a span of 13 bases. Germline CDR1 is SGHRS and CDR2 is YFSETQ. The CDR3 DNA is TGCGCCAGCAGCTTATGGGGGCGAGGAGAAAAACTGTTTTTT. The encoded protein is CASSLWGRGEKLFF.

This clonotype was picked up many times. This chain links TRBV15 with TRBJ2-7; TRBD2 agrees at 13 bases. CDR3 size: 16 residues. V was pared by 4 bases and J by 3 bases, with 6 bases of the junction left unmatched. The germline gives CDR1 LNHNV, CDR2 YYDKDF (reference sequence). Here the CDR3 reads CATSTTWTSGSYEQYF. As DNA, the CDR3 is TGTGCCACCAGCACTACCTGGACTAGCGGGAGCTACGAGCAGTACTTC.

This clonotype was picked up a small number of times. The chain is built from TRBV14 and TRBJ2-7, with D hard to call. The germline V gene encodes CDR1 SGHDN and CDR2 FVKESK. Trimming removed 1 base from V and 3 bases from J, with 10 bases in between. The CDR3 extends over 14 amino acids. The CDR3 sequence: CASSQVPSSYEQYF. The CDR3 region has the DNA TGTGCCAGCAGCCAAGTTCCCTCTAGCTACGAGCAGTACTTC.

Details on this clonotype: This sequence may be a read error, since a much larger clone differs from it by one base. The chain couples TRBV29-1 to TRBJ2-1; the D call may be TRBD1 or TRBD2 (7 bases each). The better agreement between TRBJ2-7 and the DNA end casts doubt on the J call. Germline V gene lookup returns CDR1 SQVTM and CDR2 ANQGSEA. The CDR3 extends over 14 amino acids. The CDR3 reads CSVDAGDSYNEQYF. CDR3 nucleotides: TGCAGCGTTGATGCGGGGGACAGTTACAATGAGCAGTACTTC.

The rearrangement links TRBV3-1 to TRBJ2-7; D uncertain. The CDR3 spans 16 residues. Germline CDR1 reads LGHDT; CDR2 reads YNNKEL (reference sequence). V lost 3 bases to trimming and J lost 0 bases, with 15 bases between them. The CDR3 is CASSQEIGPLSYEQYF. CDR3 bases: TGTGCCAGCAGCCAGGAAATCGGACCCCTCTCCTACGAGCAGTACTTC.

This clonotype was observed many times. This chain uses TRBV11-2 with TRBJ2-7, with 8 bases identical to TRBD1. V shed 2 bases and J 13 bases; nucleotides not matched to a gene: 10. This CDR3 has 13 residues. The V gene's germline CDR1 is SGHAT and CDR2 FQNNGV. This CDR3 reads CASSLMPGQDSYF. CDR3 coding DNA: TGTGCCAGCAGCTTAATGCCGGGACAGGACTCCTACTTC.

This clonotype was detected a few times. The chain is built from TRBV20-1 and TRBJ2-7, with TRBD2 identical over 9 bases. CDR3 size: 17 residues. CDR1 and CDR2 from the germline V gene are DFQATT and SNEGSKA (reference sequence). With 6 bases clipped from V and 2 bases from J, the junction kept 17 bases outside the gene matches. CDR3 nucleotides: TGCAGTGCGTCCAGGGGGATAGAAGGACTAGCGACCTACGAGCAGTACTTC. Protein: CSASRGIEGLATYEQYF.

Concerning this clonotype: At one end the junction does not follow the germline gene, possibly because of a read error. The chain joins TRBV7-2 to TRBJ1-4, with D unresolved. CDR1 SGHTA and CDR2 FQGNSA come from the germline V gene. The CDR3 covers 15 residues. The CDR3 bases are TGCGCCAGCAGCCGCTTCGCCGCTTCTAATGAAAAACTGTTTTTT. As protein: CASSRFAASNEKLFF.

This clonotype was seen ten or more times. This chain joins TRBV7-2 and TRBJ2-5; no clear D gene. V was shortened by 3 bases and J by 5 bases, with 10 bases between the two germline ends. The CDR3 spans 13 residues. Germline values: CDR1 SGHTA, CDR2 FQGNSA. The CDR3 nucleotides read TGTGCCAGCAGCTTGGGCCGGTTGGAGACCCAGTACTTC. Translated: CASSLGRLETQYF.

This clonotype showed up many times. The DNA of the CDR3 is TGTGCCAGCAGCCTCCACCGGGACAGGTCCTACGAGCAGTACTTC. It specifies CASSLHRDRSYEQYF. The chain employs TRBV3-1 and TRBJ2-7, with 8 bases matching TRBD1. After removal of 4 bases from V and 1 base from J, the junction contained 6 bases not matched to a gene. This CDR3 spans 15 amino acids. Per the germline V gene, CDR1 is LGHDT and CDR2 is YNNKEL (reference sequence).

Ten or more counts support this clonotype. The chain carries TRBV28 and TRBJ2-4; 7 nucleotides match TRBD1. Trimming removed 1 base from V and 0 bases from J; junction bases left unmatched: 6. Germline V lookup: CDR1 MDHEN, CDR2 SYDVKM. The CDR3 is 17 amino acids. In DNA, the CDR3 is TGTGCCAGCAGTTTATCAAGTCAGGGGGTAGCCAAAAACATTCAGTACTTC. It is translated as CASSLSSQGVAKNIQYF.

The J gene is TRBJ1-4, the V gene TRBV28; 10 bases match TRBD1. CDR1 and CDR2 from the germline V gene are MDHEN and SYDVKM. The CDR3 runs 13 residues. The V segment lost 7 bases and the J segment 7 bases; nucleotides outside the gene matches: 3. The CDR3 nucleotides are TGTGCCAGCAAAGGGACAGGGGTTGAAAAACTGTTTTTT. Translated: CASKGTGVEKLFF.

The gene calls are TRBV6-2 or TRBV6-3 and TRBJ2-7; 10 nucleotides match TRBD2. The CDR3 is made up of 15 amino acids. Germline loops: CDR1 MNHEY, CDR2 SVGEGT. V gave up 2 bases and J gave up 2 bases; unmatched junction bases: 3. The CDR3 is CASSYGLAVPYEQYF. For the CDR3, the DNA is TGTGCCAGCAGTTACGGACTAGCGGTTCCCTACGAGCAGTACTTC.